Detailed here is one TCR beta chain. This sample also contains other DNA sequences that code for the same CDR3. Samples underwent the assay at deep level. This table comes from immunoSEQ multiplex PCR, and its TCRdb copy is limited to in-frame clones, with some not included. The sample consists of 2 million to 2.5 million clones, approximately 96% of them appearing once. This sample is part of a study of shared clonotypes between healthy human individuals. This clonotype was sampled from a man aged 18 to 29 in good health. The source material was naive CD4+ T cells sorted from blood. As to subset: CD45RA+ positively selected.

CDR3 residues: CASSPIGGPETQYF. The DNA of the CDR3 is TGCGCCAGCAGCCCGATCGGAGGGCCGGAGACCCAGTACTTC. The J gene is TRBJ2-5, the V gene TRBV5-1, with D possibly TRBD2 on 6 matching bases. Germline CDR1 reads SGHRS; CDR2 reads YFSETQ. Trimming took 4 bases from V and 5 from J, leaving 15 bases between them. There are 14 residues in the CDR3.